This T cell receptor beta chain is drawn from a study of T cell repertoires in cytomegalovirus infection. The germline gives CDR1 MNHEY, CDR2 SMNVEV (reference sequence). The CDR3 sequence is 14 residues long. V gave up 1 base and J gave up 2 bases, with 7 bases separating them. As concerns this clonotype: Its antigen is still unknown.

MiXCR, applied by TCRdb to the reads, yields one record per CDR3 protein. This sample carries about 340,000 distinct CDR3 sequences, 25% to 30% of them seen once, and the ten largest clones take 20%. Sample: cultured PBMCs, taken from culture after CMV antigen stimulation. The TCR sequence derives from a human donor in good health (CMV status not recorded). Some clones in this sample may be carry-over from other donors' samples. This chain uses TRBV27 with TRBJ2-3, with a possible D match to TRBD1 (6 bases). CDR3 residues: CASSLWDNTDTQYF. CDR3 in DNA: TGTGCCAGCAGTTTATGGGACAACACAGATACGCAGTATTTT.